The sequence of this T cell receptor (beta chain) was determined in a study of control samples from healthy donors and cancer patients. Some clones are missing from TCRdb's copy, which holds only in-frame ones; the method was immunoSEQ multiplex PCR. Of approximately 120,000 clones in the sample, 75% to 95% are singletons; the top ten hold about 4.7%. This CDR3 comprises 15 residues. Germline CDR1 SGHDN, CDR2 FVKESK. V was pared by 4 bases and J by 2 bases, with 15 bases between. The sequencing sample was made of blood. The sequence derives from a human donor in good health. The donor label of this sample is uncertain. The chain couples TRBV14 to TRBJ2-7, with D possibly being TRBD2 (5 bases). For the CDR3, the DNA is TGTGCCAGCAGCCCCTTTGCCGGGAACCCCTACGAGCAGTACTTC. Residues: CASSPFAGNPYEQYF. Supplemented by reference TRBV14 and TRBJ2-7, the full variable domain reads EAGVTQFPSHSVIEKGQTVTLRCDPISGHDNLYWYRRVMGKEIKFLLHFVKESKQDESGMPNNRFLAERTGGTYSTLKVQPAELEDSGVYFCASSPFAGNPYEQYFGPGTRLTVT.